Below, 7 T cell receptor beta chains from the same sample are listed, as sequenced in a study of cytomegalovirus exposure and HLA in healthy donors. The PCR contained 60 Vbeta and 13 Jbeta primers. The method was immunoSEQ multiplex PCR; TCRdb's version includes in-frame clones alone and lacks a portion of them. The sample has about 130,000 clones, less than 85% seen once. What was sequenced was PBMCs. The receptors here all came from a female donor in good health and CMV-seronegative.

This sequence joins TRBV18 and TRBJ1-5; 9 nucleotides agree with TRBD1. With V trimmed by 6 bases and J by 5 bases, 5 bases remained unmatched. This CDR3 region has 14 residues. Germline CDR1 KGHSH, CDR2 LQKENI. As DNA, the CDR3 is TGTGCCAGCTCGCGAACAGGGGGCGATCAGCCCCAGCATTTT. It translates to CASSRTGGDQPQHF.

The V call is TRBV25-1, the J call TRBJ2-7, with D maybe TRBD2 (5 bases). The length of the CDR3 is 17 residues. V lost 4 bases, J lost 3 bases, and 22 bases lay in between. The germline CDR1 and CDR2 sequences are MGHDK and SYGVNS. CDR3 sequence: CASSAVLGSGQSYEQYF. The DNA for the CDR3 is TGTGCCAGCAGTGCGGTTTTGGGCAGCGGTCAAAGCTACGAGCAGTACTTC.

The CDR3, as DNA: TGTGCCAGCAGATTCGAGCGGGAGCTGATCCGGGAGCTGTTTTTT. Its translation is CASRFERELIRELFF. The chain employs TRBV6-1 and TRBJ2-2; the match to TRBD2 covers 8 bases. This CDR3 has 15 amino acids. V was pared by 6 bases and J by 9 bases, with 12 bases of the junction left unmatched. The germline V gene encodes CDR1 MNHNS and CDR2 SASEGT.

This clone showed up just a few times. The chain combines TRBV5-4 with TRBJ1-5; D is unresolved. Deletions cut 0 bases from V and 4 bases from J, with 8 bases between. CDR1 SGHNT and CDR2 YYREEE come from the germline V gene (reference sequence). The CDR3 totals 14 residues. CDR3 in amino acids: CASSLAILNQPQHF. CDR3 DNA: TGTGCCAGCAGCTTGGCTATCCTAAATCAGCCCCAGCATTTT.

This rearrangement joins TRBV10-2 to TRBJ2-3; D uncertain. Looked up from germline, CDR1 is WSHSY and CDR2 is SAAADI. The germline V and J ends were trimmed by 3 bases and 6 bases, with 10 bases remaining between them. The CDR3 totals 13 residues. Written as DNA, the CDR3 is TGCGCCAGCAGTGACCCCCTATCGGATACGCAGTATTTT. As protein: CASSDPLSDTQYF.

The CDR3 region has the DNA TGTGCCAGCAGCGGGGACAGGGATCGGCCCCAGCATTTT. This gives the protein CASSGDRDRPQHF. The rearrangement links TRBV6-1 to TRBJ1-5; TRBD1 aligns across 9 bases. Germline CDR1 MNHNS, CDR2 SASEGT. This CDR3 has 13 residues. With 6 bases clipped from V and 9 bases from J, the junction kept 6 bases outside the gene matches.

The gene calls are TRBV10-3 and TRBJ2-1, with 13 bases lining up with TRBD2. The V gene's germline CDR1 is ENHRY and CDR2 SYGVKD. This CDR3 is built from 17 residues. The V and J ends lost 5 bases and 5 bases, in that order; junction bases with no gene match: 9. For the CDR3, the DNA is TGTGCCATCAGTCTCTTTGCCGGGACTAGCGGGAACAATGAGCAGTTCTTC. It specifies CAISLFAGTSGNNEQFF.